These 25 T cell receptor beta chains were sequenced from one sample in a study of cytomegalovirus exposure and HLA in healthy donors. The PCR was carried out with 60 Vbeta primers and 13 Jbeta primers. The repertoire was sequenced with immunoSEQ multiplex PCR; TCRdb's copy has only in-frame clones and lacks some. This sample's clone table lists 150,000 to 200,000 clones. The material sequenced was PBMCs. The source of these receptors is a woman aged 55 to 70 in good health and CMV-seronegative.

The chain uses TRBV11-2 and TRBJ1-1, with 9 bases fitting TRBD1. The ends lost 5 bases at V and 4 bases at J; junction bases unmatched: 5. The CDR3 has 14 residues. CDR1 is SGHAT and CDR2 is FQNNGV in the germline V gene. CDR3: CASSHRDRVTEAFF. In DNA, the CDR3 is TGTGCCAGCAGCCACCGGGACAGGGTCACTGAAGCTTTCTTT.

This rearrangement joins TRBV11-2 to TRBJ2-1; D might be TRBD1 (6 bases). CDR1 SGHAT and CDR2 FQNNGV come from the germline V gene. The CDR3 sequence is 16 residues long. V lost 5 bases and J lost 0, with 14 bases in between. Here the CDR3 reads CASSPRTDYSYNEQFF. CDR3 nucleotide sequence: TGTGCCAGCAGCCCGAGGACAGATTACTCCTACAATGAGCAGTTCTTC.

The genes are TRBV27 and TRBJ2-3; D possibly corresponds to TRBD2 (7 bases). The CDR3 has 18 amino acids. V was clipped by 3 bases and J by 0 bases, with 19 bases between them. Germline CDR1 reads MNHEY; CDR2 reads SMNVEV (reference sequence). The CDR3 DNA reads TGTGCCAGCAGTTTCATATCGGGGGGAGGGGGTAGCACAGATACGCAGTATTTT. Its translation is CASSFISGGGGSTDTQYF.

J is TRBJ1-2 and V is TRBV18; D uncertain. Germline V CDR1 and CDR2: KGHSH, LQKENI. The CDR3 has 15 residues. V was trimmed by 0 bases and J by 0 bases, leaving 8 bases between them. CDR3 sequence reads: CASSPPTRTNYGYTF. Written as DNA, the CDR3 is TGTGCCAGCTCACCACCAACCAGGACTAACTATGGCTACACCTTC.

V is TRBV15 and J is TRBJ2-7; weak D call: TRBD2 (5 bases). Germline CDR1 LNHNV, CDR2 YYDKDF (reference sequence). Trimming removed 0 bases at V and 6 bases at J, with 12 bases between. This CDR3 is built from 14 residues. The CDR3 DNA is TGTGCCACCAGCAGAGATCAGGCGGGTGTCGAGCAGTACTTC. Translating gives CATSRDQAGVEQYF.

The CDR3 region is CSVAEDFYEQYF. DNA for the CDR3: TGCAGCGTTGCGGAGGACTTCTACGAGCAGTACTTC. The chain joins TRBV29-1 to TRBJ2-7; tentative D call: TRBD2 (5 bases). The CDR3 is made up of 12 amino acids. Germline CDR1 reads SQVTM; CDR2 reads ANQGSEA. Deletions cut 4 bases from V and 3 bases from J, with 10 bases between.

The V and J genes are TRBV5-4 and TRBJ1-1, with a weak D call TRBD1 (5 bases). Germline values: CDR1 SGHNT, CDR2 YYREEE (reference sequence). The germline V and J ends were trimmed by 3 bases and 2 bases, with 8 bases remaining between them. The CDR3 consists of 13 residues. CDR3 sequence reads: CASSSQGNTEAFF. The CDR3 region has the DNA TGTGCCAGCAGCTCTCAGGGTAACACTGAAGCTTTCTTT.

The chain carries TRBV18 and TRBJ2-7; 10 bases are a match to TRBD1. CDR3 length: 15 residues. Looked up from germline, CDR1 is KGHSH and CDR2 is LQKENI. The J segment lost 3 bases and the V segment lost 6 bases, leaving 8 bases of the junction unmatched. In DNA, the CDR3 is TGTGCCAGCTCCCTGGGACAGGGGACCTACTACGAGCAGTACTTC. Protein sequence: CASSLGQGTYYEQYF.

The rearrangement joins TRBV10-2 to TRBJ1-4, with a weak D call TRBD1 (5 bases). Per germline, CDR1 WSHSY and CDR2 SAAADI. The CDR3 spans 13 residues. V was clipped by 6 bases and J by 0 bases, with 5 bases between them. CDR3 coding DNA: TGCGCCAGCAGGACAGCAACTAATGAAAAACTGTTTTTT. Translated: CASRTATNEKLFF.

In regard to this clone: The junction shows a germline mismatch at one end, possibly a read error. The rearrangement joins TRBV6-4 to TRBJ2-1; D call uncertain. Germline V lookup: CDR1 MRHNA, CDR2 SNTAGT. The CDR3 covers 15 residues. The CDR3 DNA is TGTGTCAGCAGTGACTCTTCCAGCTCCTACAATGAGCAGTTCTTC. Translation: CVSSDSSSSYNEQFF.

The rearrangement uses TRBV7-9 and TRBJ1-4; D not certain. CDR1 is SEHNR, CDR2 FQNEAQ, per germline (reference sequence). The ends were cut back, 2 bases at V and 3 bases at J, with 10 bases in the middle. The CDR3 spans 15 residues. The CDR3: CASSLTRASNEKLFF. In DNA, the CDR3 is TGTGCCAGCAGCTTAACTCGAGCGTCTAATGAAAAACTGTTTTTT.

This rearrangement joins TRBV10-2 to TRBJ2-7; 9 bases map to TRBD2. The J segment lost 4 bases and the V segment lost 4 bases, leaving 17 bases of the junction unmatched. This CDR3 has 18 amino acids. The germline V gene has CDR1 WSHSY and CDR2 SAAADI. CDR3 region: CASSGISGSESPRYEQYF. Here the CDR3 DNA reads TGCGCCAGCAGTGGAATTAGCGGGAGCGAGAGTCCGAGGTACGAGCAGTACTTC.

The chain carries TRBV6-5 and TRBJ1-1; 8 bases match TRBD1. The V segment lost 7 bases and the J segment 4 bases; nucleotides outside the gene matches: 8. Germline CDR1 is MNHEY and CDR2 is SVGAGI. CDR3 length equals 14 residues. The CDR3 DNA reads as TGTGCCAGCATACCCTTGACAGGGGCCACTGAAGCTTTCTTT. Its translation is CASIPLTGATEAFF.

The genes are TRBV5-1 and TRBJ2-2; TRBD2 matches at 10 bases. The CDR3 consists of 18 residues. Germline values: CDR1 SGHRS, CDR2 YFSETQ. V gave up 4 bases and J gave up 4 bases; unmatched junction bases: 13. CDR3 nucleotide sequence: TGCGCCAGCAGCCCCCGGCTAGCGGGGGAGCTGCTCACCGGGGAGCTGTTTTTT. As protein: CASSPRLAGELLTGELFF. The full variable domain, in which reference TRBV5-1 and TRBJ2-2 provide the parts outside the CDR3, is KAGVTQTPRYLIKTRGQQVTLSCSPISGHRSVSWYQQTPGQGLQFLFEYFSETQRNKGNFPGRFSGRQFSNSRSEMNVSTLELGDSALYLCASSPRLAGELLTGELFFGEGSRLTVL.

CDR3 coding DNA: TGCGCCAGCAGCTCCACTAGCGGACCCCCTCTCTACGAGCAGTACTTC. Encoded protein: CASSSTSGPPLYEQYF. The V call is TRBV5-1, the J call TRBJ2-7, with TRBD2 identical over 8 bases. CDR3 size: 16 residues. Germline V gene lookup returns CDR1 SGHRS and CDR2 YFSETQ. V shed 3 bases and J 3 bases; nucleotides not matched to a gene: 11.

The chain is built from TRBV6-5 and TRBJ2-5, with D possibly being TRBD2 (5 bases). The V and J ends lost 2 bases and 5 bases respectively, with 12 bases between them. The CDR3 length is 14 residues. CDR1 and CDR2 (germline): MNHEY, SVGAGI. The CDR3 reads CASSYQSGVETQYF. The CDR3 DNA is TGTGCCAGCAGTTACCAGTCCGGGGTTGAGACCCAGTACTTC.

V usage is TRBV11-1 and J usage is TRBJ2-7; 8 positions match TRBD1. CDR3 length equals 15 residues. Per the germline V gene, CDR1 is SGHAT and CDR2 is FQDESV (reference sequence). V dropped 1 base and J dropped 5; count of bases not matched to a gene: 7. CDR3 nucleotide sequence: TGTGCCAGCAGCTTAGGGGCAGGGGGCCCCAACGAGCAGTACTTC. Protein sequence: CASSLGAGGPNEQYF.

For the CDR3, the DNA is TGTGCCAGCAGTCTTACTAGGGAAGAGACCCAGTACTTC. This encodes CASSLTREETQYF. The V and J genes are TRBV27 and TRBJ2-5; TRBD2 is a possible D gene (5 bases). The germline V gene encodes CDR1 MNHEY and CDR2 SMNVEV (reference sequence). There are 13 residues in the CDR3. V lost 5 bases to trimming and J lost 3 bases, with 10 bases between them.

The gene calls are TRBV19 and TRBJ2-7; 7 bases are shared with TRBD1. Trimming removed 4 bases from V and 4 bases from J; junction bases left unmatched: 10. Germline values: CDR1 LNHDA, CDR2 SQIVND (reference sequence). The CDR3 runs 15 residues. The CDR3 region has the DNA TGTGCCAGTAGTAGACTCCGGGACAGACAATACGAGCAGTACTTC. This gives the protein CASSRLRDRQYEQYF.

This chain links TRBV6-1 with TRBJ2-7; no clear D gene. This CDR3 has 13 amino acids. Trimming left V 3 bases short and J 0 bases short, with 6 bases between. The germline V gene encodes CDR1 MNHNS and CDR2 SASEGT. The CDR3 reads CASSDQISYEQYF. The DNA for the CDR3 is TGTGCCAGCAGTGACCAGATCTCCTACGAGCAGTACTTC.

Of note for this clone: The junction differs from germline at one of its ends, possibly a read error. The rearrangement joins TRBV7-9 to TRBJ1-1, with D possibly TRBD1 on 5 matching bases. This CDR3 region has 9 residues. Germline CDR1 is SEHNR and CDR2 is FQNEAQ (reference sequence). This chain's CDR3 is CASRPDSLF. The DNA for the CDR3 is TGTGCCAGCAGACCAGACAGCCTCTTT.

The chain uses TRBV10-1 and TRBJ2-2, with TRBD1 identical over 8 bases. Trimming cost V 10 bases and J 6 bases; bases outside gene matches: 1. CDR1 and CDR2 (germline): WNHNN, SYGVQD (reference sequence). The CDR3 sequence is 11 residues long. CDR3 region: CATQGAGELFF. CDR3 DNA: TGCGCCACACAGGGGGCCGGGGAGCTGTTTTTT.

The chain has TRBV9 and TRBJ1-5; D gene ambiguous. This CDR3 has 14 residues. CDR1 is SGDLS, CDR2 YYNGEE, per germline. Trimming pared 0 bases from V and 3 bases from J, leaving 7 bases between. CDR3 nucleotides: TGTGCCAGCAGCGTAGGACAAAACAATCAGCCCCAGCATTTT. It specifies CASSVGQNNQPQHF.

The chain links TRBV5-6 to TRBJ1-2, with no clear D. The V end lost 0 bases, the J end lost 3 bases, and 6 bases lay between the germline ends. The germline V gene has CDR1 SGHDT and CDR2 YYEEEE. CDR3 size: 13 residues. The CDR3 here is CASSLARYYGYTF. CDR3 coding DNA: TGTGCCAGCAGCTTGGCGCGGTACTATGGCTACACCTTC. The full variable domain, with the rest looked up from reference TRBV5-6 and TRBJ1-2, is DAGVTQSPTHLIKTRGQQVTLRCSPKSGHDTVSWYQQALGQGPQFIFQYYEEEERQRGNFPDRFSGHQFPNYSSELNVNALLLGDSALYLCASSLARYYGYTFGSGTRLTVV.

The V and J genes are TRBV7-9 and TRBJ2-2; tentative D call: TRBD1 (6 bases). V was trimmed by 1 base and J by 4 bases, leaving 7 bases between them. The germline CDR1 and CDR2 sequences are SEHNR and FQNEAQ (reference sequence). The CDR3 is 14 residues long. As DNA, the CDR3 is TGTGCCAGCAGCTTAGACAGGGTCACCGGGGAGCTGTTTTTT. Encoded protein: CASSLDRVTGELFF. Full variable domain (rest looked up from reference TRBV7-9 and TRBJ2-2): DTGVSQNPRHKITKRGQNVTFRCDPISEHNRLYWYRQTLGQGPEFLTYFQNEAQLEKSRLLSDRFSAERPKGSFSTLEIQRTEQGDSAMYLCASSLDRVTGELFFGEGSRLTVL.